The T cell receptor beta chain under discussion was sequenced for a study of shared clonotypes between healthy human individuals (dated by TCRdb to 2018 to 2020). In the study overall: The cohort included a few men and a couple of women between 18 and 49 years of age. For each donor, three plates each were used for CD4 naive and CD4 memory, two plates were used for CD8 naive, and one plate was used for CD8 memory. The study deeply sequenced blood TCR repertoires of five healthy adults to estimate repertoire size and the extent of clonotype sharing between individuals. To increase sequencing depth and limit assay-specific biases, different laboratories used diverse techniques to prepare libraries and sequence TCR repertoires. Per donor, leukapheresis produced somewhere between about 0.8 and 9 billion PBMCs.

Using the deep immunoSEQ assay, TCR CDR3 regions were amplified from genomic DNA by multiplex PCR. Genomic DNA extracted from each cell subset was distributed evenly over all wells of several immunoSEQ 96-well plates, and each plate served as one replicate. For sorted subsets, about 200 ng genomic DNA, equal to 30,000 or so T cell genomes, was loaded into each replicate PCR. Purified libraries were quantified with a Qubit 3.0 fluorometer, sized on a Bioanalyzer 2100, and re-quantified with the KAPA Library Quantification kit. Every immunoSEQ 96-well plate was sequenced on a separate single-read 150-cycle Illumina NextSeq 550 flow cell. The published analysis was carried out like this. Because the immunoSEQ output included only junctional sequences and no quality scores, the filtering could not be the same as the filtering used for full-length reads. To assign V/J genes and CDR3, sequences were annotated against IMGT germline references using PyIR, a Python wrapper for IgBLAST v1.9. Any read was removed if the V/J assignment was weak (E-value above 1e-6), the CDR3 was missing, or the read contained stop codons, out-of-frame junctions, or ambiguous translated residues. V3J clonotypes were defined as sequences sharing the same inferred V gene, J gene, and CDR3 amino acid sequence. To compute the percentage overlap between repertoires, the number of shared unique clonotypes was divided by the size of the smaller repertoire. Richness of each repertoire was evaluated using RTK rarefaction, the Chao1 estimator, and Recon v2.1 estimates of unobserved clonotypes. Generation probabilities for all TCRbeta clonotypes obtained by the gDNA method from several donors were computed using OLGA. TCRdb re-hosts the immuneACCESS table, in-frame sequences only. Its copies lack some clones; in the studies checked, an unresolved V gene accounts for under half of them, and the cause for the rest is not known. D and trimming were read from the DNA, whereas the V and J calls and clone size are those reported in that table. The sample includes approximately 2,000,000 clones, with 85% to 95% observed a single time. The top ten hold more than 1.5% of the sample.

CD8 naive samples were obtained by positive selection for CCR7 among CD45RO-negative cells, yielding a CD45RA+CCR7+ population from which TemRA cells were excluded. The donors were healthy, HIV-negative adults who had no recently reported acute infections or vaccinations. Every donor was a Caucasian adult living in Nashville, Tennessee, USA. Blood was collected by leukapheresis, and PBMCs were isolated by Ficoll-Histopaque density gradient centrifugation and then cryopreserved in liquid nitrogen vapor phase. Analytical flow cytometry was used to check the purity and quantity of every magnetically sorted T cell population. Genomic DNA was isolated from each sorted fraction and quantified by UV absorbance on a Nanodrop 2000c. The paper as a whole reports these results and caveats: Across a handful of donors, approximately 4.6% of naive CD4, approximately 4% of naive CD8, 2.3% of memory CD4, and under 0.45% of memory CD8 clonotypes were shared. Because the study included a small number of donors, the genetic and exposure-history diversity represented was limited. Even with the large sequencing depth, rarefaction of the sorted-subset datasets indicated that sequencing was incomplete. Pairwise subsampling led to the expectation that sequencing depth would affect the degree of clonotype sharing among donors. Compared with non-shared clonotypes, the clonotypes found in all four sorted-subset donors had higher generation probabilities. Naive subsets generally had larger estimated clonotype richness than memory subsets did. Sampling was restricted to blood, and TCR repertoires in tissue are likely to differ from TCR repertoires in blood.

About this clone itself: What this receptor recognizes is not known. The sample holds no much larger clone one base away, and base qualities are not on file.

Cut back by 0 bases and 3 bases, the V and J ends lie 13 bases apart. Its CDR3 holds 15 amino acids, cysteine through phenylalanine. Only the CDR3 DNA is retained, 45 bases long and in frame from the first base. CDR1 SGDLS and CDR2 YYNGEE were looked up in the germline V gene. The TCR was taken from a man in his late teens or twenties in good health. Some clones in this sample may be carry-over from other donors' samples. The sample taken for sequencing was naive CD8+ T cells from PBMCs. Reading the label with the study, this specimen's cell subset or site is: CD45RA+CCR7+. This chain is built from TRBV9 and TRBJ2-7; D gene: possibly TRBD2, on 6 matching bases. Here is the DNA: TGTGCCAGCAGCGTAGGCGGGGCGAATTACTACGAGCAGTACTTC. Its product reads: CASSVGGANYYEQYF.